The text below deals with one TCR beta chain. These data originate in a study of blood T cell repertoires in COVID-19. Study details: Samples of COVID-19 (acute and convalescent) were obtained from the United States, Italy and Spain. PBMCs, B-cell-depleted T cells, or T cells were the source of the cDNA or gDNA that made up the material.

How the authors handled the data: Estimation of nucleated cell counts relied on the amplification of reference gene primers. TCRdb's copy holds only in-frame clones and misses some; the assay was immunoSEQ multiplex PCR. D and trimming were read from the DNA, whereas the V and J calls and clone size are those reported in that table. The repertoire holds approximately 31,000 clones, with roughly 90% as singletons. In germline, CDR1 is ENHRY, CDR2 SYGVKD. V dropped 5 bases and J dropped 4 bases, with 23 bases sitting between them. The CDR3 totals 17 residues. V usage is TRBV10-3 and J usage is TRBJ2-5, with a possible D match to TRBD2 (6 bases). The sample taken for sequencing was peripheral blood. The clonotype was recovered from a man in his 60s with acute or convalescent COVID-19. DNA of the CDR3: TGTGCCATCAGTCACCCAGGGATCACGACGGGAGTAGAGACCCAGTACTTC. It is translated as CAISHPGITTGVETQYF.